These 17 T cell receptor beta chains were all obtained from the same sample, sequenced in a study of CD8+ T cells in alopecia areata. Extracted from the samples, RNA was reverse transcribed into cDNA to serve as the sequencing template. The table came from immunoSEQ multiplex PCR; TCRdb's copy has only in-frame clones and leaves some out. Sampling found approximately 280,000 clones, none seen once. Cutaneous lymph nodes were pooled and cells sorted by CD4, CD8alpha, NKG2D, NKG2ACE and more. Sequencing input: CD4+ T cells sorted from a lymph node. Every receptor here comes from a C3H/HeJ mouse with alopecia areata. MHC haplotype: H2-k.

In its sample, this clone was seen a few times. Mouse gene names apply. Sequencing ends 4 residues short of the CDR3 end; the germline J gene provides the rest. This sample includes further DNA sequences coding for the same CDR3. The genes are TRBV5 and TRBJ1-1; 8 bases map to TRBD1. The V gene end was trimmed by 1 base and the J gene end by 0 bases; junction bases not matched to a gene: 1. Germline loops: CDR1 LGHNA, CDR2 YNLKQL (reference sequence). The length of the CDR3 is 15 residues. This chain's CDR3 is CASSQGQGSNTEVFF. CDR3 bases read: TGTGCCAGCAGCCAAGGACAGGGGTCAAACACA.

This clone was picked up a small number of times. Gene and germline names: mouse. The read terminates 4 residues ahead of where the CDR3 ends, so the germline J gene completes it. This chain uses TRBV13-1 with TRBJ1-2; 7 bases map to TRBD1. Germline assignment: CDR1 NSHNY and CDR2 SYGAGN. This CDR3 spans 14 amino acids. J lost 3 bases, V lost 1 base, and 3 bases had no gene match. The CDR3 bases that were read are TGTGCCAGCAGTGATACAGGGGTGGACTCC. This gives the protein CASSDTGVDS. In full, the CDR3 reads CASSDTGVDSDYTF.

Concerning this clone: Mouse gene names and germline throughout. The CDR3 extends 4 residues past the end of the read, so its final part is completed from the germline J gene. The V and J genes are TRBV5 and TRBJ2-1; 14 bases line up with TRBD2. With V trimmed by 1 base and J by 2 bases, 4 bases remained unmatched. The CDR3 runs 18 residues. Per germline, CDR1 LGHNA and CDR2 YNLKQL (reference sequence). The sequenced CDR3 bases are TGTGCCAGCAGCCAAGGACGGGACTGGGGGGGCGACTATGCT. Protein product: CASSQGRDWGGDYA. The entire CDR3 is CASSQGRDWGGDYAEQFF.

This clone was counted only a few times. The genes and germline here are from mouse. The part of the CDR3 DNA that was read is TGTGCCAGCAGCCAAGGACAGCCTGCAAACACA. This gives the protein CASSQGQPANT. In full, the CDR3 is CASSQGQPANTEVFF. The chain employs TRBV5 and TRBJ1-1; the D gene is possibly TRBD1 (5 bases). The read is 4 residues too short to cover the CDR3 end, so that end is filled in from the germline J gene. CDR1 is LGHNA, CDR2 YNLKQL, per germline (reference sequence). The CDR3 contains 15 residues. Trimming removed 1 base from V and 0 bases from J, with 9 bases in between.

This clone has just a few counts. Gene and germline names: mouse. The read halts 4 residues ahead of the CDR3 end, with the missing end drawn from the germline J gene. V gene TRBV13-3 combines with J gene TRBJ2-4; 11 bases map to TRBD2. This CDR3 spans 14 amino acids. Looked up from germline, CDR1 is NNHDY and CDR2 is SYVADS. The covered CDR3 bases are TGTGCCAGCACCCCCGGGACTGGGGGAAAC. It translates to CASTPGTGGN. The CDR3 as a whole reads CASTPGTGGNTLYF.

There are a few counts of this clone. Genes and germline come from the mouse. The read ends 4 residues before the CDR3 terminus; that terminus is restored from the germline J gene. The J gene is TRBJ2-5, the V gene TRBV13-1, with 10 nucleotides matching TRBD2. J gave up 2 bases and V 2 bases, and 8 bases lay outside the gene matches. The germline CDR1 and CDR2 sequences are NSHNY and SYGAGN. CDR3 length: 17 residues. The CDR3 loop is CASSDSWGGAGQDTQYF. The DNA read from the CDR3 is TGTGCCAGCAGTGACAGCTGGGGGGGCGCGGGCCAAGAC.

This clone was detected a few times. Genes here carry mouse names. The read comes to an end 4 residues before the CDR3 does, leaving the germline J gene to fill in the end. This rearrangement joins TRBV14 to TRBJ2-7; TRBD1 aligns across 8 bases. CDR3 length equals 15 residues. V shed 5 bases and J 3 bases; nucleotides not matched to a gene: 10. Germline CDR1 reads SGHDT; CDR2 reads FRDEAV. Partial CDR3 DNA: TGTGCCAGCAGACCCCCCCGGACAGGGATCTAT. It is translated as CASRPPRTGIY. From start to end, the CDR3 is CASRPPRTGIYEQYF.

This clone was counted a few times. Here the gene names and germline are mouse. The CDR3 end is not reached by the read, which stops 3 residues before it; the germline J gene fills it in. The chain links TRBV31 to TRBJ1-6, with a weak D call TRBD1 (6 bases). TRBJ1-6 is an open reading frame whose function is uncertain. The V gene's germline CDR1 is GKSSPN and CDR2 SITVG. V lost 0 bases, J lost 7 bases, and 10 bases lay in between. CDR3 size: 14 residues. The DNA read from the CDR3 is TGTGCCTGGAGTCTACAGGGAGGGAATTCGCCC. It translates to CAWSLQGGNSP. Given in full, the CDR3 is CAWSLQGGNSPLYF.

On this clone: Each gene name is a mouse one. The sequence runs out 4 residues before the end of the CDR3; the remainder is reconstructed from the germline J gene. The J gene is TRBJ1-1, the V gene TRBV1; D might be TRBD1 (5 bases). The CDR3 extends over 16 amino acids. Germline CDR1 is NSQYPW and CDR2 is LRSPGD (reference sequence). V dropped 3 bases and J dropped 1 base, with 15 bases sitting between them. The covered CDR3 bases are TGCACCTGCAGTGCTTTAGCAGGGAGCGCGAACACA. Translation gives CTCSALAGSANT. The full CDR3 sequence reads CTCSALAGSANTEVFF.

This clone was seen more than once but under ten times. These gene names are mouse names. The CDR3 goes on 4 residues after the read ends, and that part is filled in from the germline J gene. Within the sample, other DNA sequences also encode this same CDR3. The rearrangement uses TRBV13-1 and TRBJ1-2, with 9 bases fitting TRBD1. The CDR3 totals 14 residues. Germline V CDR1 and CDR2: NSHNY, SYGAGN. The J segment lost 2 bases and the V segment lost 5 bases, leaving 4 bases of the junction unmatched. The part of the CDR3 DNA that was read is TGTGCCAGCAGGGGACAGGGAGGGAACTCC. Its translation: CASRGQGGNS. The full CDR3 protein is CASRGQGGNSDYTF.

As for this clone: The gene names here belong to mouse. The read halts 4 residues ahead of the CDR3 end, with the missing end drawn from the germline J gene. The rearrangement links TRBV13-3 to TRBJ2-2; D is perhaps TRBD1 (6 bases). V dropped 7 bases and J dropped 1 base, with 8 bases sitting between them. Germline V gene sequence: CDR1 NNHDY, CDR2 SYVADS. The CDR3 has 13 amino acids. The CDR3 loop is CASAGVNTGQLYF. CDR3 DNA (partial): TGTGCCAGCGCAGGGGTAAACACCGGG.

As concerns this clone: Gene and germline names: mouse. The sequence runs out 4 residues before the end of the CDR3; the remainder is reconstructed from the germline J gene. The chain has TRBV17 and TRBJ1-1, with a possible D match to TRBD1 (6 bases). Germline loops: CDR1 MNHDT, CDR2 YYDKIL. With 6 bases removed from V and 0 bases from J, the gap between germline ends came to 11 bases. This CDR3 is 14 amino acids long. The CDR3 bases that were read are TGTGCTAGCAGACAGGGCTTTGCAAACACA. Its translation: CASRQGFANT. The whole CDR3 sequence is CASRQGFANTEVFF. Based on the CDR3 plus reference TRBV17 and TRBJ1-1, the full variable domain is DTTVKQNPRYKLARVGKPVNLICSQTMNHDTMYWYQKKPNQAPKLLLFYYDKILNREADTFEKFQSSRPNNSFCSLYIGSAGLEYSAMYLCASRQGFANTEVFFGKGTRLTVV.

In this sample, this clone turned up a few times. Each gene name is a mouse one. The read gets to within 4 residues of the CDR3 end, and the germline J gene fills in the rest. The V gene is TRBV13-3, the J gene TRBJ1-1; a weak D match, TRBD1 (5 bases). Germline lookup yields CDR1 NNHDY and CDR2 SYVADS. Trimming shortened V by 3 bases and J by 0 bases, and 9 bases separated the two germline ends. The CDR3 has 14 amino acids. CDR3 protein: CASSGTLANTEVFF. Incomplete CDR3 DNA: TGTGCCAGCAGTGGGACACTTGCAAACACA.

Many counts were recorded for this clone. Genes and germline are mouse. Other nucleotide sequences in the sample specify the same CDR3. Incomplete CDR3 DNA: TGTGCCAGCAGTGATGCTGGGGTCTCCTAT. Translated: CASSDAGVSY. The entire CDR3 protein reads CASSDAGVSYEQYF. The chain recombines TRBV13-1 with TRBJ2-7; D may be TRBD2 (6 bases). From the germline J gene comes the end of the CDR3, since the read stops 4 residues before it. CDR3 length equals 14 residues. Germline CDR1 and CDR2: NSHNY and SYGAGN. Trimming shortened V by 0 bases and J by 0 bases, and 7 bases separated the two germline ends.

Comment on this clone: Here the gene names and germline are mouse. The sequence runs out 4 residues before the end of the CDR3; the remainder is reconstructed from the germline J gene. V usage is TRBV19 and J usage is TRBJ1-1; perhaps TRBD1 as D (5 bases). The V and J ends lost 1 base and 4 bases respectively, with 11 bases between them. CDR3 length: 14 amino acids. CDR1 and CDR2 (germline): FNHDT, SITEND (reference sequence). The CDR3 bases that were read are TGTGCCAGCAGTATATGGCAGGGAAGCACA. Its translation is CASSIWQGST. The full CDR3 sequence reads CASSIWQGSTEVFF. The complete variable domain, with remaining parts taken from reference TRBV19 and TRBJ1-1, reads GGIITQTPKFLIGQEGQKLTLKCQQNFNHDTMYWYRQDSGKGLRLIYYSITENDLQKGDLSEGYDASREKKSSFSLTVTSAQKNEMAVFLCASSIWQGSTEVFFGKGTRLTVV.

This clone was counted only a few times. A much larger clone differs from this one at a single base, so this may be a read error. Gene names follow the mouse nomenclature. Incomplete CDR3 DNA: TGTGCCAGCAGCCAAGACAGGGACGAC. Translation: CASSQDRDD. The entire CDR3 is CASSQDRDDTQYF. The chain employs TRBV5 and TRBJ2-5; D may correspond to TRBD1 or TRBD2 (5 bases each). The CDR3 goes on 4 residues after the read ends, and that part is filled in from the germline J gene. From germline, CDR1 is LGHNA and CDR2 YNLKQL (reference sequence). This CDR3 is built from 13 residues.

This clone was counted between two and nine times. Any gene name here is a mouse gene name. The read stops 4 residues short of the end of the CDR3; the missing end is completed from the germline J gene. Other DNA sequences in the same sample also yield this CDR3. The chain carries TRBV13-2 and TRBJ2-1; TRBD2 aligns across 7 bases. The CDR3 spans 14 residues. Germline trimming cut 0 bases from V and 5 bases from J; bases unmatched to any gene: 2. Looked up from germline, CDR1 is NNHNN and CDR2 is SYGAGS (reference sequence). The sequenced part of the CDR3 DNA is TGTGCCAGCGGTGATGCCCTGGGGGATGCT. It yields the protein CASGDALGDA. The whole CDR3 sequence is CASGDALGDAEQFF.